This T cell receptor beta chain was recorded in a study of T cell repertoires in cytomegalovirus infection. The wider study: Shared public TCR beta signatures pointed to both CMV infection and a matching HLA type. Study-wide points: In two of eight donors, the top clonotype was HLA-C-restricted CMV-specific. Adding up the frequency of public TCR beta families identified people who carried CMV plus the relevant HLA.

TCRdb reprocessed the reads via MiXCR and lists one record per CDR3 protein. The table has over 200,000 distinct CDR3 sequences, roughly 15% seen once. The V end lost 3 bases, the J end lost 7 bases, and 10 bases lay between the germline ends. Germline V gives CDR1 SGHAT, CDR2 FQNNGV. This CDR3 is 13 amino acids long. Concerning this clonotype: Antigen: not known.

The sample was PBMCs. The receptor was isolated from a human donor in good health (CMV status not recorded). Some clones in this sample may be carry-over from other donors' samples. This rearrangement joins TRBV11-2 to TRBJ1-3, with D possibly matching TRBD1 (5 bases). The CDR3 spells CASSLRDANTIYF. The DNA of the CDR3 is TGTGCCAGCAGCTTGCGGGACGCCAACACCATATATTTT.